The present entry profiles one T cell receptor (beta chain) with its context. Its antigen is not known. This sample was included in a study of T cell repertoires in cytomegalovirus infection. Study in general: It was recently identified HLA-C-restricted and well-studied HLA-B-restricted CMV epitopes that the study used.

Study-wide points: Ex vivo, HLA-C-restricted CMV-specific TCR beta clonotypes prevailed over the rest of the response.

In TCRdb, the reads were re-called with MiXCR into one record per CDR3 protein. The sample lists 200,000 to 250,000 distinct CDR3 sequences; 35% to 40% were seen once. In germline, CDR1 is SNHLY, CDR2 FYNNEI. The CDR3 has 12 amino acids. The V segment lost 8 bases and the J segment 7 bases; nucleotides outside the gene matches: 4. The specimen comprised CD8+ T cells from cultured PBMCs, sampled from culture after CMV antigen stimulation. This TCR derives from a human donor in good health (CMV status not recorded). Some clones in this sample may be carry-over from other donors' samples. The chain links TRBV2 to TRBJ2-1; 8 bases align to TRBD1. The CDR3: CASRTGMNEQFF. CDR3 in DNA: TGTGCCAGCCGGACAGGGATGAATGAGCAGTTCTTC.